The 23 T cell receptor beta chains below all came from one sample that was sequenced in a study of OX40 agonist ivuxolimab in advanced cancers. Libraries were prepared by immunoSEQ multiplex PCR; TCRdb keeps only in-frame clonotypes and omits some of them. Among tens of thousands of clones, roughly nine tenths were seen once, and the ten largest hold roughly 4%. This specimen was CD4+ or CD8+ T cells sorted from blood, taken in a trial of the OX40 agonist ivuxolimab. The receptor set was obtained from an adult with an advanced solid tumor such as melanoma, head and neck, liver or kidney cancer.

This chain uses TRBV10-3 with TRBJ2-5; 12 nucleotides line up with TRBD1. The CDR3 covers 14 residues. The germline CDR1 and CDR2 sequences are ENHRY and SYGVKD. The junction had 3 bases not matched to a gene; V was cut back by 6 bases and J by 4 bases. CDR3 protein: CAIRGQGAGETQYF. The CDR3 region has the DNA TGTGCCATCAGGGGACAGGGGGCAGGAGAGACCCAGTACTTC.

A word on this clone: A junction end diverges from the germline sequence, so it may reflect a read error. The rearrangement links TRBV9 to TRBJ2-2; D is perhaps TRBD2 (5 bases). This CDR3 is built from 15 residues. CDR1 is SGDLS, CDR2 YYNGEE, per germline. The CDR3 nucleotides read TGTGCCAGCAGCGTTATTAATTCTGAACACCGGGGAGCTGTTTTT. The encoded protein is CASSVINSEHRGAVF.

The chain combines TRBV6-5 with TRBJ1-2; 8 nucleotides match TRBD1. Losses at the gene ends were 8 bases for V and 9 bases for J; bases not matched to a gene: 8. Germline V CDR1 and CDR2: MNHEY, SVGAGI. CDR3 length: 12 amino acids. The CDR3 sequence: CASRMDRESYTF. The DNA of the CDR3 is TGTGCCAGCCGGATGGACAGGGAAAGCTACACCTTC.

This chain joins TRBV5-1 and TRBJ1-3, with a tentative D call TRBD1 (5 bases). Germline-derived CDR1 and CDR2 are SGHRS and YFSETQ. Trimming pared 2 bases from V and 6 bases from J, leaving 12 bases between. This CDR3 comprises 14 residues. Written as DNA, the CDR3 is TGCGCCAGCAGCTTAACGGGGGGTGAAAACACCATATATTTT. As protein: CASSLTGGENTIYF. Variable domain in full (rest from reference TRBV5-1 and TRBJ1-3): KAGVTQTPRYLIKTRGQQVTLSCSPISGHRSVSWYQQTPGQGLQFLFEYFSETQRNKGNFPGRFSGRQFSNSRSEMNVSTLELGDSALYLCASSLTGGENTIYFGEGSWLTVV.

V and J are TRBV18 and TRBJ1-5; 9 bases line up with TRBD1. The CDR3 sequence is 15 residues long. Looked up from germline, CDR1 is KGHSH and CDR2 is LQKENI. V lost 3 bases to trimming and J lost 5 bases; unmatched junction nucleotides: 5. DNA for the CDR3: TGTGCCAGCTCACCGGGACAGGGACGGGATCAGCCCCAGCATTTT. Its protein is CASSPGQGRDQPQHF.

A remark on this clone: At one end, the junction sequence differs from germline, possibly due to a read error. The chain links TRBV7-7 to TRBJ2-3, with 14 bases lining up with TRBD2. This CDR3 is built from 21 residues. Germline V gene lookup returns CDR1 SSHAT and CDR2 FNYEAQ (reference sequence). The CDR3 DNA is TGTGCTAGCAGCTTCGGGTCCAGAGGTCGGGGGGGACTAGCGGGAGAAGATACGCAGTATTTT. This gives the protein CASSFGSRGRGGLAGEDTQYF.

V is TRBV27 and J is TRBJ2-7, with unresolved D. The CDR3 is 16 residues long. Trimming removed 3 bases from V and 2 bases from J, with 17 bases in between. Per the germline V gene, CDR1 is MNHEY and CDR2 is SMNVEV (reference sequence). The CDR3: CASSFSLPAVTYEQYF. In DNA form, the CDR3 reads TGTGCCAGCAGTTTTTCTCTACCGGCGGTCACCTACGAGCAGTACTTC.

The V and J genes are TRBV6-5 and TRBJ2-3; D is undetermined. The CDR3 is made up of 14 amino acids. Germline CDR1 reads MNHEY; CDR2 reads SVGAGI. V was cut by 0 bases and J by 0 bases, with 4 bases left in between. The CDR3 DNA is TGTGCCAGCAGTTACTCGACTAGCACAGATACGCAGTATTTT. This sequence encodes CASSYSTSTDTQYF.

The rearrangement links TRBV30 to TRBJ1-6; D is possibly TRBD1 (5 bases). Trimming pared 2 bases from V and 12 bases from J, leaving 14 bases between. Germline V gene lookup returns CDR1 GTSNPN and CDR2 SVGIG (reference sequence). The CDR3 is 13 residues long. This CDR3 is CAWSLSGTQPLHF. CDR3 bases: TGTGCCTGGAGTCTAAGCGGGACCCAACCCCTCCACTTT.

The chain is built from TRBV11-2 and TRBJ1-1; 8 nucleotides match TRBD1. The length of the CDR3 is 15 residues. Germline CDR1 and CDR2: SGHAT and FQNNGV. The junction had 4 bases not matched to a gene; V was cut back by 4 bases and J by 0 bases. CDR3 in DNA: TGTGCCAGCAGCTCGACAGGGGCTATGAACACTGAAGCTTTCTTT. Translation: CASSSTGAMNTEAFF.

The chain recombines TRBV30 with TRBJ2-7; TRBD2 matches 9 bases. CDR3 length: 14 amino acids. Per the germline V gene, CDR1 is GTSNPN and CDR2 is SVGIG (reference sequence). V trimming: 0 bases; J trimming: 3 bases; junction bases outside the gene matches: 3. Written as DNA, the CDR3 is TGTGCCTGGAGTGTGAGCGGGGGGATCTACGAGCAGTACTTC. This encodes CAWSVSGGIYEQYF.

V and J are TRBV9 and TRBJ2-1, with D maybe TRBD2 (6 bases). CDR3 size: 15 residues. The germline V gene has CDR1 SGDLS and CDR2 YYNGEE. V was trimmed by 1 base and J by 8 bases, leaving 16 bases between them. The CDR3 DNA is TGTGCCAGCAGCGTAACTAGCCGGGGCGGTCATGAGCAGTTCTTC. This codes for CASSVTSRGGHEQFF.

V usage is TRBV6-1 and J usage is TRBJ1-1, with 7 bases matching TRBD1. The V gene end was trimmed by 6 bases and the J gene end by 7 bases; junction bases not matched to a gene: 2. The V gene's germline CDR1 is MNHNS and CDR2 SASEGT. The CDR3 is made up of 11 amino acids. The DNA of the CDR3 is TGTGCCAGCAGACAGGGGTTTGAAGCTTTCTTT. Its protein product is CASRQGFEAFF.

The rearrangement uses TRBV7-6 and TRBJ2-6; D remains unclear. Trimming removed 5 bases at V and 2 bases at J, with 4 bases between. Germline loops: CDR1 SGHVS, CDR2 FNYEAQ. The CDR3 contains 13 residues. CDR3 region: CASSPPGANVLTF. As DNA, the CDR3 is TGTGCCAGCAGCCCCCCTGGGGCCAACGTCCTGACTTTC.

This rearrangement joins TRBV6-4 to TRBJ1-2, with TRBD1 identical over 7 bases. Germline CDR1 MRHNA, CDR2 SNTAGT. With V trimmed by 7 bases and J by 2 bases, 13 bases remained unmatched. The CDR3 has 16 residues. CDR3 DNA sequence: TGTGCCAGCACACGGGACAGCGGGTCAGGCAACTATGGCTACACCTTC. Translation gives CASTRDSGSGNYGYTF.

As for this clone: Its ends do not fully match the called genes, so a read error is possible. The chain recombines TRBV12-5 with TRBJ2-3, with TRBD2 matching 14 bases. The CDR3 is 16 amino acids. Germline loops: CDR1 LGHNT, CDR2 FRNRAP. CDR3 protein: CAGGLGLAGVSDTQYF. In DNA, the CDR3 is TGTGCTGGTGGTTTGGGACTAGCGGGAGTGTCAGATACGCAGTATTTT.

The chain employs TRBV9 and TRBJ2-1; the match to TRBD2 covers 7 bases. V lost 0 bases, J lost 10 bases, and 13 bases stayed unmatched. The V gene's germline CDR1 is SGDLS and CDR2 YYNGEE. There are 16 residues in the CDR3. CDR3 region: CASSVAGGGSWGEQFF. As DNA, the CDR3 is TGTGCCAGCAGCGTAGCTGGTGGCGGGAGTTGGGGAGAGCAGTTCTTC.

This clone occurred once. This chain connects TRBV19 to TRBJ1-2; no clear D. CDR1 and CDR2 from the germline V gene are LNHDA and SQIVND (reference sequence). The V end was cut by 4 bases, the J end by 0 bases, with 12 bases between. This CDR3 region has 15 residues. The CDR3 spells CASSNPDISNYGYTF. The DNA of the CDR3 is TGTGCCAGTAGTAATCCTGACATATCTAACTATGGCTACACCTTC.

In its sample, this clone ranks as medium-sized. This sequence joins TRBV5-1 and TRBJ2-7, with 7 nucleotides matching TRBD1. In germline, CDR1 is SGHRS, CDR2 YFSETQ. Trimming took 3 bases from V and 2 from J; bases not matched to a gene: 5. There are 14 residues in the CDR3. The CDR3 DNA follows: TGCGCCAGCAGCTCGGGGACAGTTACCTACGAGCAGTACTTC. Its translation: CASSSGTVTYEQYF.

This clone was detected only once. V is TRBV9 and J is TRBJ2-3; unclear D gene. The V end lost 0 bases, the J end lost 4 bases, and 12 bases lay between the germline ends. CDR1 is SGDLS, CDR2 YYNGEE, per germline. The CDR3 is 15 amino acids. CDR3 sequence: CASSVGRSGPDTQYF. Here the CDR3 DNA reads TGTGCCAGCAGCGTAGGAAGATCGGGCCCAGATACGCAGTATTTT.

V and J are TRBV4-2 and TRBJ1-2; D may be TRBD1 (6 bases). CDR3 length equals 13 residues. Looked up from germline, CDR1 is LGHNA and CDR2 is YNFKEQ. V lost 6 bases, J lost 6 bases, and 14 bases lay in between. In DNA form, the CDR3 reads TGTGCCAGCAGTCCGACAGGAAACAATGGCTACACCTTC. This encodes CASSPTGNNGYTF.

This rearrangement joins TRBV6-1 to TRBJ2-3, with 15 bases aligning to TRBD2. Germline V CDR1 and CDR2: MNHNS, SASEGT. There are 17 residues in the CDR3. With V trimmed by 4 bases and J by 2 bases, 4 bases remained unmatched. The CDR3 sequence: CASSVGLAGGATDTQYF. CDR3 nucleotide sequence: TGTGCCAGCAGTGTCGGACTAGCGGGAGGGGCCACAGATACGCAGTATTTT.

The chain is built from TRBV7-2 and TRBJ1-1; perhaps TRBD1 as D (6 bases). The CDR3 extends over 15 amino acids. Germline lookup yields CDR1 SGHTA and CDR2 FQGNSA. V lost 3 bases and J 0 bases, leaving 11 bases between the germline ends. The CDR3 coding sequence is TGTGCCAGCAGCTTCCAGACAGGCCTGAACACTGAAGCTTTCTTT. This gives the protein CASSFQTGLNTEAFF.